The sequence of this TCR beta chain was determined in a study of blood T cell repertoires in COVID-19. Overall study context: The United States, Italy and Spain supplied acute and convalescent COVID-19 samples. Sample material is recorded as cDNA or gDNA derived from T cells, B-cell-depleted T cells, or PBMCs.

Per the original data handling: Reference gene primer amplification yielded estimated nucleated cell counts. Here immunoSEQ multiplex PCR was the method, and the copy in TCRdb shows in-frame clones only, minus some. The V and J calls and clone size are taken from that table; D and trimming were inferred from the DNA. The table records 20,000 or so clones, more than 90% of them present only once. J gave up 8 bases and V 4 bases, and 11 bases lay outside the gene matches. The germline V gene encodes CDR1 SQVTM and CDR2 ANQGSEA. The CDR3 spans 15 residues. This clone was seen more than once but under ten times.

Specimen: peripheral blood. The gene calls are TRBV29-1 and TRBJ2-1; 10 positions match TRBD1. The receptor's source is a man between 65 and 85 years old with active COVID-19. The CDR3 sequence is CSVVLMMTGGDEQFF. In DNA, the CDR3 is TGCAGCGTTGTCCTAATGATGACAGGGGGCGATGAGCAGTTCTTC.